This record looks at one T cell receptor beta chain sequence and its context. As yet, its antigen is unknown. The germline V gene encodes CDR1 MNHEY and CDR2 SMNVEV (reference sequence). V was cut by 4 bases and J by 0 bases, with 10 bases left in between. The length of the CDR3 is 14 residues. These data come from a study of blood T cells in healthy people across ages. Overall study: Through template switching, about one barcoded beta molecule was captured per two T cells, as measured in model experiments.

Combining a sample-barcoded 5' primer with a J-beta primer mix, a second PCR ran for about 6 to 11 cycles. Carrying 12 random nucleotides, a template-switch adaptor labeled each individual cDNA molecule. TCRdb called the 5' RACE reads again in MiXCR, with one record for every CDR3 protein. The data show about 840,000 distinct CDR3 sequences, 25% to 30% seen once. Study results and caveats: Donor CMV status was unknown, possibly confounding expanded clonotype changes.

This same sample was also taken into another study, of T cells of mothers and their children.

Sequencing was done on a sample of blood. The chain couples TRBV27 to TRBJ2-7; D is unclear. This receptor was obtained from a woman aged 35 to 49 in good health. CDR3 loop: CASSWIEGSYEQYF. The DNA of the CDR3 is TGTGCCAGCAGTTGGATCGAAGGCTCCTACGAGCAGTACTTC.